The clone carrying this TCR beta chain was recorded at least ten times. One entry per CDR3 protein results from TCRdb running MiXCR on the 5' RACE reads. Of hundreds of thousands of distinct CDR3 sequences in the sample, roughly 26% were seen once. The data originate from a study of CD8 T cells in ankylosing spondylitis. Germline V gene data show CDR1 as MGHRA and CDR2 as YSYEKL. CDR3 length equals 15 residues. Trimming removed 3 bases from V and 2 bases from J, with 13 bases in between. The source material was blood, either unsorted or a sorted T cell fraction (not recorded which). This sequence joins TRBV4-1 and TRBJ1-1; no firm D call. This clonotype was sampled from a male donor with ankylosing spondylitis or in good health (not recorded which). The CDR3 coding sequence is TGCGCCAGCAGCCACCCCCTTGTCCGAAACACTGAAGCTTTCTTT. This gives the protein CASSHPLVRNTEAFF.